Below are 18 T cell receptor beta chains sequenced from a single sample in a study of OX40 agonist ivuxolimab in advanced cancers. Method: immunoSEQ multiplex PCR; TCRdb's copy keeps in-frame clones and lacks some. Altogether 90,000 to 100,000 clones are present, about 90% being singletons, with the ten largest covering 0.7% to 0.9%. This specimen was CD4+ or CD8+ T cells sorted from blood, taken in a trial of the OX40 agonist ivuxolimab. These receptor sequences come from an adult with an advanced solid tumor such as melanoma, head and neck, liver or kidney cancer.

The chain has TRBV7-6 and TRBJ2-1; D not resolved. In germline, CDR1 is SGHVS, CDR2 FNYEAQ. Trimming stripped 5 bases from V and 6 bases from J, with 8 bases between. CDR3 length: 12 amino acids. The CDR3 protein is CASSPMGNEQFF. The CDR3 DNA reads as TGTGCCAGCAGCCCCATGGGCAATGAGCAGTTCTTC.

V usage is TRBV7-2 and J usage is TRBJ2-1; 8 nucleotides match TRBD2. Germline CDR1 reads SGHTA; CDR2 reads FQGNSA. CDR3 length: 13 amino acids. Trimming took 7 bases from V and 10 from J; bases not matched to a gene: 9. CDR3 bases: TGTGCCAGCACCATACAGCGGGAGAAAGAGCAGTTCTTC. It yields the protein CASTIQREKEQFF.

The chain recombines TRBV5-1 with TRBJ1-6; 7 positions match TRBD1. Germline loops: CDR1 SGHRS, CDR2 YFSETQ. This CDR3 has 16 amino acids. V was pared by 0 bases and J by 7 bases, with 7 bases of the junction left unmatched. The CDR3 nucleotides read TGCGCCAGCAGCTTGGGGCCGGGACAGATGAATTCACCCCTCCACTTT. Translating it yields CASSLGPGQMNSPLHF. Looking up the rest from reference TRBV5-1 and TRBJ1-6 gives the full variable domain: KAGVTQTPRYLIKTRGQQVTLSCSPISGHRSVSWYQQTPGQGLQFLFEYFSETQRNKGNFPGRFSGRQFSNSRSEMNVSTLELGDSALYLCASSLGPGQMNSPLHFGNGTRLTVT.

This chain uses TRBV11-2 with TRBJ2-7; D is possibly TRBD1 (6 bases). This CDR3 is built from 15 residues. Germline lookup yields CDR1 SGHAT and CDR2 FQNNGV. V shed 3 bases and J shed 4 bases, with 16 bases lying between them. CDR3 loop: CASSLQGFPSYEQYF. The DNA for the CDR3 is TGTGCCAGCAGCTTGCAGGGGTTTCCCTCTTACGAGCAGTACTTC.

The CDR3 here is CASRGATGGDMSRHEQYF. The CDR3 coding sequence is TGTGCCAGCCGGGGGGCGACAGGCGGGGATATGTCACGCCACGAGCAGTACTTC. This rearrangement joins TRBV19 to TRBJ2-7; a possible D gene is TRBD2 (7 bases). V was shortened by 9 bases and J by 5 bases, with 32 bases between the two germline ends. The CDR3 has 18 residues. The V gene's germline CDR1 is LNHDA and CDR2 SQIVND (reference sequence).

This clone turned up a few times. DNA of the CDR3: TGTGCCGCCCGAGGGACTAGCAGAACAGATACGCAGTATTTT. This gives the protein CAARGTSRTDTQYF. The chain recombines TRBV19 with TRBJ2-3, with 9 nucleotides matching TRBD2. The J segment lost 3 bases and the V segment lost 11 bases, leaving 9 bases of the junction unmatched. Germline V gene lookup returns CDR1 LNHDA and CDR2 SQIVND (reference sequence). This CDR3 is built from 14 residues.

The chain uses TRBV20-1 and TRBJ2-5; 7 bases are a match to TRBD1. The germline gives CDR1 DFQATT, CDR2 SNEGSKA (reference sequence). The CDR3 is 11 residues long. J gave up 14 bases and V 1 base, and 7 bases lay outside the gene matches. CDR3 residues: CSARVPGQIYF. In DNA form, the CDR3 reads TGCAGTGCTAGAGTCCCGGGACAGATTTACTTC.

V is TRBV5-1 and J is TRBJ2-5, with D perhaps matching TRBD1 (5 bases). The CDR3 consists of 14 residues. Looked up from germline, CDR1 is SGHRS and CDR2 is YFSETQ. Trimming removed 3 bases at V and 4 bases at J, with 13 bases between. The CDR3 is CASSWGPLTETQYF. In nucleotides, the CDR3 is TGCGCCAGCAGCTGGGGCCCCTTGACAGAGACCCAGTACTTC.

J is TRBJ1-1 and V is TRBV2; D is undetermined. The germline V gene has CDR1 SNHLY and CDR2 FYNNEI. The V gene lost 0 bases and the J gene lost 6 bases, with 11 bases spanning the gap. The CDR3 has 14 amino acids. CDR3 nucleotides: TGTGCCAGCAGTGAAGCGCTGTCGGTGGCTGAAGCTTTCTTT. Translating gives CASSEALSVAEAFF.

V and J are TRBV19 and TRBJ2-3, with TRBD1 identical over 8 bases. CDR1 and CDR2 from the germline V gene are LNHDA and SQIVND (reference sequence). V lost 5 bases to trimming and J lost 4 bases; unmatched junction nucleotides: 8. This CDR3 is built from 15 residues. CDR3 residues: CASSPRTGIADTQYF. The DNA for the CDR3 is TGTGCCAGTAGTCCACGGACAGGGATTGCAGATACGCAGTATTTT.

The chain carries TRBV19 and TRBJ1-5, with D tentatively TRBD1 (6 bases). There are 17 residues in the CDR3. V lost 5 bases and J lost 4, with 21 bases in between. Germline lookup yields CDR1 LNHDA and CDR2 SQIVND (reference sequence). CDR3 sequence: CASSGPGTFDSNQPQHF. The CDR3 DNA follows: TGTGCCAGTAGTGGTCCCGGGACATTTGACTCTAATCAGCCCCAGCATTTT.

The J gene is TRBJ1-5, the V gene TRBV30; TRBD1 is a possible D gene (5 bases). V was clipped by 0 bases and J by 4 bases, with 7 bases between them. There are 13 residues in the CDR3. The germline V gene has CDR1 GTSNPN and CDR2 SVGIG (reference sequence). CDR3 sequence (DNA): TGTGCCTGGAGTGTCGCAGGGAATCAGCCCCAGCATTTT. Translation gives CAWSVAGNQPQHF.

This chain joins TRBV2 and TRBJ1-3; D call uncertain. The CDR3 is 12 amino acids. CDR1 is SNHLY, CDR2 FYNNEI, per germline. V lost 8 bases and J lost 0, with 5 bases in between. In nucleotides, the CDR3 is TGTGCCAGCGCTCTCTCTGGAAACACCATATATTTT. Its protein is CASALSGNTIYF.

The J gene is TRBJ1-5, the V gene TRBV4-1; D gene unclear. V lost 0 bases and J lost 6, with 6 bases in between. Germline lookup yields CDR1 MGHRA and CDR2 YSYEKL. The CDR3 sequence is 13 residues long. DNA of the CDR3: TGCGCCAGCAGCCAAGATGAGGTTCAGCCCCAGCATTTT. Its protein product is CASSQDEVQPQHF.

The table lists this clone with a few counts. The gene calls are TRBV4-2 and TRBJ1-1; weak D call: TRBD1 (5 bases). V was trimmed by 7 bases and J by 3 bases, leaving 15 bases between them. The CDR3 length is 14 residues. Germline V lookup: CDR1 LGHNA, CDR2 YNFKEQ. The CDR3 DNA is TGTGCCAGCACGGGGGGGAGAAGAGACACTGAAGCTTTCTTT. Translation: CASTGGRRDTEAFF.

The rearrangement uses TRBV10-3 and TRBJ1-5; maybe TRBD1 (5 bases). This CDR3 region has 13 residues. Between the trimmed V and J ends, which lost 6 bases and 3 bases, there was a span of 9 bases. Germline loops: CDR1 ENHRY, CDR2 SYGVKD. The CDR3 spells CAISGGNNQPQHF. The CDR3, as DNA: TGTGCCATCAGCGGGGGAAACAATCAGCCCCAGCATTTT.

A single count supports this clone. This chain connects TRBV11-2 to TRBJ2-1; a possible D gene is TRBD1 (5 bases). CDR3 length: 16 residues. V lost 8 bases, J lost 6 bases, and 23 bases lay in between. Germline loops: CDR1 SGHAT, CDR2 FQNNGV. The CDR3 DNA follows: TGTGCCAGCTGCATTACTGACAGCCCCGATCGCAATGAGCAGTTCTTC. It is translated as CASCITDSPDRNEQFF.

The chain joins TRBV27 to TRBJ2-5; D is possibly TRBD1 (6 bases). V dropped 5 bases and J dropped 4 bases, with 14 bases sitting between them. This CDR3 is built from 14 residues. Germline values: CDR1 MNHEY, CDR2 SMNVEV (reference sequence). CDR3 nucleotide sequence: TGTGCCAGCAGTCCTACGGGACACGGAGAGACCCAGTACTTC. Translation gives CASSPTGHGETQYF.